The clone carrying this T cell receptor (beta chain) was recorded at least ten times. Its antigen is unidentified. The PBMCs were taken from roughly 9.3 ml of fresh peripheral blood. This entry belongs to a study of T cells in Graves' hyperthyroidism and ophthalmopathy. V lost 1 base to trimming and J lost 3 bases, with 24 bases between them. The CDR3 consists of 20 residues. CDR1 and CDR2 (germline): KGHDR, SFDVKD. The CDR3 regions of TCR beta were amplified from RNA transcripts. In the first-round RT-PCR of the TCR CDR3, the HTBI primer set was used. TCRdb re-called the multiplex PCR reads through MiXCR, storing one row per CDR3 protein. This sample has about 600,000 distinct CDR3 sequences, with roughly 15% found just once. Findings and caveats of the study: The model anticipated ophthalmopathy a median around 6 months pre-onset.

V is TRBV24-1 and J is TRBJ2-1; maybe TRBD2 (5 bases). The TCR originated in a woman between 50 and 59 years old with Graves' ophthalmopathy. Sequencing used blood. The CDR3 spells CATSDFHRGRSEVLYNEQFF. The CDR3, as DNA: TGTGCCACCAGTGATTTTCATCGGGGTAGGTCTGAGGTCCTCTACAATGAGCAGTTCTTC.